This TCR beta chain stems from a study of T-cell memory formation after mild COVID-19. TCRdb itself ran the 5' RACE reads through MiXCR, one entry per CDR3 protein. The repertoire holds about 57,000 distinct CDR3 sequences, with more than 9% as singletons. Germline CDR1 SGHTA, CDR2 FQGNSA. This CDR3 has 18 amino acids. V dropped 0 bases and J dropped 5; count of bases not matched to a gene: 14. The sample taken for sequencing was PBMCs or a T cell subset sorted from them (not recorded which). This sequence originates from a young man who had mild COVID-19 (a few samples of this study predate the infection). Cell type and time point are not known. The chain carries TRBV7-2 and TRBJ1-2, with 8 bases matching TRBD1. The CDR3 is CASSLALDRYRGFYGYTF. The CDR3 bases are TGTGCCAGCAGCTTAGCCCTTGATAGATACAGGGGGTTTTATGGCTACACCTTC.